The 30 T cell receptor beta chains below all came from one sample that was sequenced in a study of T-cell reconstitution after alpha-beta-depleted transplantation in children. Using unique molecular identifiers, the investigators prepared the TCRbeta library. TCRdb analysed the PCR reads with MiXCR anew, one entry per CDR3 protein. This sample has some 450,000 distinct CDR3 sequences, with 43% found just once. Sequenced here: PBMCs, sampled before TCRalphabeta/CD19-depleted stem cell transplant. The receptors were gathered from a girl aged 2 to 9 with aplastic anemia, due to receive a stem cell transplant.

J is TRBJ2-1 and V is TRBV4-1; D might be TRBD2 (6 bases). Trimming cost V 1 base and J 6 bases, with 19 bases left between them. Germline assignment: CDR1 MGHRA and CDR2 YSYEKL. The CDR3 runs 17 residues. CDR3 sequence reads: CASSQVPRVAEGNEQFF. The DNA of the CDR3 is TGCGCCAGCAGCCAAGTCCCTCGTGTCGCGGAGGGCAATGAGCAGTTCTTC.

The chain uses TRBV7-3 and TRBJ2-1; 9 nucleotides line up with TRBD2. V lost 2 bases to trimming and J lost 6 bases; unmatched junction nucleotides: 5. The CDR3 has 15 residues. CDR1 is SGHTA and CDR2 is FQGTGA in the germline V gene. The CDR3 protein is CASSLYSGSSNEQFF. In DNA, the CDR3 is TGTGCCAGCAGCTTATATAGCGGGAGCTCCAATGAGCAGTTCTTC.

This clonotype turned up a few times. The chain is built from TRBV7-7 and TRBJ2-1; D is uncertain. CDR1 and CDR2 from the germline V gene are SSHAT and FNYEAQ (reference sequence). The CDR3 covers 15 residues. V was clipped by 5 bases and J by 0 bases, with 11 bases between them. CDR3 nucleotides: TGTGCCAGCAGCCCCGAGAGAAGCTCCTACAATGAGCAGTTCTTC. This encodes CASSPERSSYNEQFF.

The sample holds many counts of this clonotype. V is TRBV3-1 and J is TRBJ2-1; possible D gene TRBD2, 6 bases. Germline V gene lookup returns CDR1 LGHDT and CDR2 YNNKEL (reference sequence). The CDR3 covers 16 residues. Trimming stripped 4 bases from V and 0 bases from J, with 13 bases between. The CDR3 DNA sequence: TGTGCCAGCAGCCTTAGCGGAGGGAGCTCCTACAATGAGCAGTTCTTC. Its protein is CASSLSGGSSYNEQFF.

The V call is TRBV6-1, the J call TRBJ2-1; TRBD2 matches 12 bases. Losses at the gene ends were 6 bases for V and 9 bases for J; bases not matched to a gene: 15. Germline values: CDR1 MNHNS, CDR2 SASEGT. This CDR3 has 17 residues. CDR3 nucleotides: TGTGCCAGCAGGTCAATGATGCTAGCGGGAGGGCGCCGTGAGCAGTTCTTC. Its translation: CASRSMMLAGGRREQFF.

This clonotype has a handful of counts. The chain joins TRBV29-1 to TRBJ2-1; no reliable D call. The germline V and J ends were trimmed by 1 base and 0 bases, with 10 bases remaining between them. The length of the CDR3 is 15 residues. In germline, CDR1 is SQVTM, CDR2 ANQGSEA. CDR3 in amino acids: CSVEGTASSYNEQFF. Written as DNA, the CDR3 is TGCAGCGTTGAAGGGACCGCCAGCTCCTACAATGAGCAGTTCTTC.

This chain links TRBV7-3 with TRBJ2-1; perhaps TRBD2 as D (7 bases). Trimming shortened V by 2 bases and J by 8 bases, and 19 bases separated the two germline ends. CDR1 and CDR2 from the germline V gene are SGHTA and FQGTGA. The CDR3 runs 16 residues. Here the CDR3 reads CASSLVGGRGGDEQFF. The CDR3 coding sequence is TGTGCCAGCAGCTTAGTGGGGGGGCGAGGTGGCGATGAGCAGTTCTTC.

For the CDR3, the DNA is TGCAGTGCCACGCCGGCGGAACTAGCGGGAAAAGAGCAGTACTTC. This gives the protein CSATPAELAGKEQYF. The chain uses TRBV20-1 and TRBJ2-7; 10 bases agree with TRBD2. The CDR3 length is 15 residues. The V and J ends lost 6 bases and 7 bases, in that order; junction bases with no gene match: 15. Germline CDR1 is DFQATT and CDR2 is SNEGSKA (reference sequence).

The sample holds a few counts of this clonotype. CDR3 nucleotides: TGCGCCAGCAGCCAAAGACAGGGTATCGATGGCTACACCTTC. Its protein product is CASSQRQGIDGYTF. The chain employs TRBV4-1 and TRBJ1-2; 7 bases fit TRBD1. The V gene end was trimmed by 2 bases and the J gene end by 6 bases; junction bases not matched to a gene: 6. This CDR3 spans 14 amino acids. Germline CDR1 MGHRA, CDR2 YSYEKL.

This clonotype has ten or more counts. CDR3 loop: CSARDRRGPNTEAFF. The CDR3 region has the DNA TGCAGTGCTAGAGATCGTCGAGGCCCGAACACTGAAGCTTTCTTT. The V call is TRBV20-1, the J call TRBJ1-1; D remains unclear. Trimming cost V 0 bases and J 1 base, with 12 bases left between them. In germline, CDR1 is DFQATT, CDR2 SNEGSKA (reference sequence). CDR3 size: 15 residues.

In this sample, this clonotype turned up once. The J gene is TRBJ2-7, the V gene TRBV9; D not resolved. V gave up 4 bases and J gave up 5 bases, with 13 bases separating them. This CDR3 is 13 amino acids long. Germline V gene sequence: CDR1 SGDLS, CDR2 YYNGEE. The CDR3 DNA reads as TGTGCCAGCAGCCCCCCGGGTTTAGACGAGCAGTACTTC. Protein: CASSPPGLDEQYF. The full variable domain, in which reference TRBV9 and TRBJ2-7 provide the parts outside the CDR3, is DSGVTQTPKHLITATGQRVTLRCSPRSGDLSVYWYQQSLDQGLQFLIQYYNGEERAKGNILERFSAQQFPDLHSELNLSSLELGDSALYFCASSPPGLDEQYFGPGTRLTVT.

The genes are TRBV6-5 and TRBJ2-1, with D hard to call. CDR3 length: 15 amino acids. Trimming took off 2 bases at V and 4 bases at J, with 12 bases between the two ends. CDR1 and CDR2 (germline): MNHEY, SVGAGI. The CDR3 DNA reads as TGTGCCAGCAGTTACAGGGCGGCAGAATACAATGAGCAGTTCTTC. Translating gives CASSYRAAEYNEQFF.

The rearrangement links TRBV7-2 to TRBJ2-7; D gene ambiguous. V was cut by 3 bases and J by 2 bases, with 5 bases left in between. The CDR3 runs 12 residues. Germline CDR1 SGHTA, CDR2 FQGNSA. The CDR3 DNA reads as TGTGCCAGCAGCTTGCACACCTACGAGCAGTACTTC. Translation: CASSLHTYEQYF.

The chain uses TRBV2 and TRBJ1-2; D not resolved. This CDR3 comprises 13 residues. V lost 7 bases and J 2 bases, leaving 11 bases between the germline ends. Germline lookup yields CDR1 SNHLY and CDR2 FYNNEI. Here the CDR3 reads CASNPEGNYGYTF. The CDR3 DNA follows: TGTGCCAGCAATCCCGAGGGCAACTATGGCTACACCTTC.

This clonotype was detected only a few times. The V call is TRBV6-1, the J call TRBJ1-2; D not resolved. Germline V lookup: CDR1 MNHNS, CDR2 SASEGT. CDR3 length: 15 residues. V lost 3 bases, J lost 8 bases, and 19 bases lay in between. The CDR3: CASSDGTWAGGGYTF. The CDR3 region has the DNA TGTGCCAGCAGTGATGGAACGTGGGCAGGAGGAGGCTACACCTTC.

Concerning this clonotype: This could be a read error, since a much larger clone is one nucleotide away. The chain employs TRBV20-1 and TRBJ1-5; D remains unclear. CDR3 length: 12 amino acids. CDR1 DFQATT and CDR2 SNEGSKA come from the germline V gene (reference sequence). The CDR3 DNA reads as TGCAGTGCTAGAGCGGGCAATCAGCCCCAGCCTTTT. Protein product: CSARAGNQPQPF.

V is TRBV5-1 and J is TRBJ2-3, with D hard to call. Per germline, CDR1 SGHRS and CDR2 YFSETQ. CDR3 length equals 14 residues. V was clipped by 3 bases and J by 0 bases, with 8 bases between them. CDR3 bases: TGCGCCAGCAGCTCCCTATCGAGCACAGATACGCAGTATTTT. Translating gives CASSSLSSTDTQYF.

This rearrangement joins TRBV7-6 to TRBJ2-1, with D maybe TRBD2 (5 bases). Looked up from germline, CDR1 is SGHVS and CDR2 is FNYEAQ. Between the trimmed V and J ends, which lost 2 bases and 2 bases, there was a span of 16 bases. The CDR3 is 17 residues long. CDR3 in DNA: TGTGCCAGCAGCTTATACCAGGACGGGGTTACCTACAATGAGCAGTTCTTC. It yields the protein CASSLYQDGVTYNEQFF.

This clonotype was picked up many times. The chain carries TRBV30 and TRBJ2-1; D gene ambiguous. The germline gives CDR1 GTSNPN, CDR2 SVGIG (reference sequence). There are 13 residues in the CDR3. Trimming shortened V by 0 bases and J by 7 bases, and 10 bases separated the two germline ends. CDR3 region: CAWSVLSRNEQFF. The CDR3 DNA reads TGTGCCTGGAGTGTACTCAGTAGGAATGAGCAGTTCTTC.

This chain connects TRBV20-1 to TRBJ2-1, with D uncertain. Trimming removed 6 bases from V and 6 bases from J, with 6 bases in between. CDR3 length: 10 residues. Germline assignment: CDR1 DFQATT and CDR2 SNEGSKA (reference sequence). The CDR3 nucleotides are TGCAGTGCCCACTTCAATGAGCAGTTCTTC. Its translation: CSAHFNEQFF.

The rearrangement uses TRBV20-1 and TRBJ2-3; D is tentatively TRBD1 or TRBD2 (5 bases each). Germline loops: CDR1 DFQATT, CDR2 SNEGSKA (reference sequence). This CDR3 spans 14 amino acids. V was cut by 3 bases and J by 2 bases, with 12 bases left in between. DNA of the CDR3: TGCAGTGCTAGCGGGGCGGAGTTCACAGATACGCAGTATTTT. Translating it yields CSASGAEFTDTQYF.

V is TRBV12-3 or TRBV12-4 and J is TRBJ2-1; 7 bases are shared with TRBD2. The length of the CDR3 is 16 residues. Unmatched junction bases numbered 12, after V lost 5 bases and J lost 5 bases. CDR3 DNA: TGTGCCAGCAGTCTTGGTTGGGGAGGGCCCCACAATGAGCAGTTCTTC. This encodes CASSLGWGGPHNEQFF.

This clonotype was counted many times. The CDR3 protein is CASSLGTGFSSYEQYF. DNA of the CDR3: TGTGCCAGCAGCTTAGGGACAGGGTTCAGTTCCTACGAGCAGTACTTC. The chain employs TRBV7-6 and TRBJ2-7; 8 bases fit TRBD1. With V trimmed by 1 base and J by 1 base, 6 bases remained unmatched. The germline gives CDR1 SGHVS, CDR2 FNYEAQ. CDR3 length equals 16 residues. Looking up the rest from reference TRBV7-6 and TRBJ2-7 gives the full variable domain: GAGVSQSPRYKVTKRGQDVALRCDPISGHVSLYWYRQALGQGPEFLTYFNYEAQQDKSGLPNDRFSAERPEGSISTLTIQRTEQRDSAMYRCASSLGTGFSSYEQYFGPGTRLTVT.

This clonotype was recorded at least ten times. The chain joins TRBV7-9 to TRBJ1-1; tentatively, D is TRBD1 (6 bases). This CDR3 spans 17 amino acids. CDR1 SEHNR and CDR2 FQNEAQ come from the germline V gene (reference sequence). Trimming left V 4 bases short and J 1 base short, with 19 bases between. CDR3 DNA: TGTGCCAGCAGCTCGAAGGGAATGGGGGCGCGGAACACTGAAGCTTTCTTT. This codes for CASSSKGMGARNTEAFF. The full variable domain, in which reference TRBV7-9 and TRBJ1-1 provide the parts outside the CDR3, is DTGVSQNPRHKITKRGQNVTFRCDPISEHNRLYWYRQTLGQGPEFLTYFQNEAQLEKSRLLSDRFSAERPKGSFSTLEIQRTEQGDSAMYLCASSSKGMGARNTEAFFGQGTRLTVV.

The chain employs TRBV9 and TRBJ2-2; no clear D. Germline V gene data show CDR1 as SGDLS and CDR2 as YYNGEE. V shed 3 bases and J shed 6 bases, with 12 bases lying between them. The CDR3 totals 14 residues. CDR3 sequence: CASSAGLNAGELFF. The CDR3 DNA follows: TGTGCCAGCAGCGCGGGCCTTAACGCCGGGGAGCTGTTTTTT.

V usage is TRBV10-3 and J usage is TRBJ2-6, with D perhaps TRBD1 (5 bases). There are 17 residues in the CDR3. Germline lookup yields CDR1 ENHRY and CDR2 SYGVKD. The V and J ends lost 2 bases and 0 bases respectively, with 11 bases between them. This chain's CDR3 is CAISEGAGHSGANVLTF. The CDR3 DNA reads TGTGCCATCAGTGAGGGAGCAGGGCACTCTGGGGCCAACGTCCTGACTTTC.

The chain recombines TRBV5-1 with TRBJ2-1, with 16 positions matching TRBD2. Germline CDR1 reads SGHRS; CDR2 reads YFSETQ. V lost 3 bases and J lost 6; bases outside the gene matches: 9. The CDR3 sequence is 18 residues long. CDR3 sequence (DNA): TGCGCCAGCAGCTGGGGACTAGCGGGGGGGGCGAGCGGCAATGAGCAGTTCTTC. Its translation is CASSWGLAGGASGNEQFF.

The chain recombines TRBV6-5 with TRBJ2-1, with D maybe TRBD2 (5 bases). CDR3 length: 14 amino acids. V was cut by 2 bases and J by 3 bases, with 8 bases left in between. The germline V gene has CDR1 MNHEY and CDR2 SVGAGI. The CDR3 nucleotides read TGTGCCAGCAGTTACCAGAGGGACTACAATGAGCAGTTCTTC. Its protein is CASSYQRDYNEQFF.

This clonotype was seen at least ten times. This chain connects TRBV15 to TRBJ2-5; unclear D gene. Trimming stripped 0 bases from V and 4 bases from J, with 6 bases between. The CDR3 consists of 13 residues. Per the germline V gene, CDR1 is LNHNV and CDR2 is YYDKDF (reference sequence). The CDR3 loop reads CATSRDVRETQYF. CDR3 coding DNA: TGTGCCACCAGCAGAGATGTCCGAGAGACCCAGTACTTC.

This sequence joins TRBV6-5 and TRBJ1-2; the D is unclear. This CDR3 is 17 amino acids long. Germline CDR1 MNHEY, CDR2 SVGAGI. V was clipped by 2 bases and J by 2 bases, with 18 bases between them. CDR3 region: CASSYLSTGDKNYGYTF. In nucleotides, the CDR3 is TGTGCCAGCAGTTACCTGAGTACGGGCGATAAGAACTATGGCTACACCTTC.